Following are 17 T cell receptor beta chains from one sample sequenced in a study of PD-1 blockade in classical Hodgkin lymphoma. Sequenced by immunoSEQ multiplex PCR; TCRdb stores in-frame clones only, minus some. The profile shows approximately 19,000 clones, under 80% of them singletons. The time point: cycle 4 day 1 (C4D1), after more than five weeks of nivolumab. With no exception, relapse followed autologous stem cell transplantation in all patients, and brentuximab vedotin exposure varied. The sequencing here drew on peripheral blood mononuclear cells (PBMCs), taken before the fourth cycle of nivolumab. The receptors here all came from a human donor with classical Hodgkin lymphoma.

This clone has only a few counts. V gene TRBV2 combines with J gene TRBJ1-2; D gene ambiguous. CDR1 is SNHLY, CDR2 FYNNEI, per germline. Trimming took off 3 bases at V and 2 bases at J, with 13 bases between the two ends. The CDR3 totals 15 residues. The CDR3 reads CASSELGLPNYGYTF. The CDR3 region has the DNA TGTGCCAGCAGTGAGCTGGGTCTACCGAACTATGGCTACACCTTC. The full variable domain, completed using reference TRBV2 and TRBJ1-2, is EPEVTQTPSHQVTQMGQEVILRCVPISNHLYFYWYRQILGQKVEFLVSFYNNEISEKSEIFDDQFSVERPDGSNFTLKIRSTKLEDSAMYFCASSELGLPNYGYTFGSGTRLTVV.

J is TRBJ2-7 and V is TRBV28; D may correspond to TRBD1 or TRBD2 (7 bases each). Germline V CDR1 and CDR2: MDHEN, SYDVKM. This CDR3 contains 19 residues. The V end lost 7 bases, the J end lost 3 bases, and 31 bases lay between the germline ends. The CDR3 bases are TGTGCCAGCACCCAAAACGTAGGGACAGTGACTAGCCCCCGCTACGAGCAGTACTTC. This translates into CASTQNVGTVTSPRYEQYF.

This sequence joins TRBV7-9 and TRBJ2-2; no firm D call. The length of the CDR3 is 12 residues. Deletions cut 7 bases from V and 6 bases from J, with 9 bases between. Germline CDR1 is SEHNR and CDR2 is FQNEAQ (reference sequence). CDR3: CASKTVSGELFF. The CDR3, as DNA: TGTGCCAGCAAGACTGTCTCCGGGGAGCTGTTTTTT.

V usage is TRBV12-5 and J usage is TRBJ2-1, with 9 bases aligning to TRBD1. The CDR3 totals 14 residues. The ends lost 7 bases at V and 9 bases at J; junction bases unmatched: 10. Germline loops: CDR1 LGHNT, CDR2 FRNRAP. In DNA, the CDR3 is TGTGCTAGTGCCATCGGGACAGGGAGGGGTGAGCAGTTCTTC. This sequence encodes CASAIGTGRGEQFF. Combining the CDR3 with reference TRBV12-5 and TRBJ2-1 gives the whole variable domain DARVTQTPRHKVTEMGQEVTMRCQPILGHNTVFWYRQTMMQGLELLAYFRNRAPLDDSGMPKDRFSAEMPDATLATLKIQPSEPRDSAVYFCASAIGTGRGEQFFGPGTRLTVL.

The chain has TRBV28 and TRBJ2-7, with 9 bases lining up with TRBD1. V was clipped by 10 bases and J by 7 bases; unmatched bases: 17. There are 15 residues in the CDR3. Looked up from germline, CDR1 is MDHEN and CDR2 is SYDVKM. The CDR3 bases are TGTGCCACCTCAGTTTCCGAAGTGGGGACAGGGGAGCAGTACTTC. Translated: CATSVSEVGTGEQYF.

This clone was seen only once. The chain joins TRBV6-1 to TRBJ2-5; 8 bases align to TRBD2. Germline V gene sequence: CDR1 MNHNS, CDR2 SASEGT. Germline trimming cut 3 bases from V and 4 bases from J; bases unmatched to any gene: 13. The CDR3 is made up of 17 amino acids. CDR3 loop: CASSDWVAGYNLETQYF. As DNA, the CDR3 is TGTGCCAGCAGTGATTGGGTAGCGGGGTACAATCTAGAGACCCAGTACTTC.

The CDR3 sequence: CASSLGPLGEQYV. Here the CDR3 DNA reads TGTGCCAGCAGCTTGGGTCCACTCGGGGAGCAGTACGTC. J is TRBJ2-7 and V is TRBV5-6, with D hard to call. The V and J ends lost 0 bases and 7 bases respectively, with 11 bases between them. In germline, CDR1 is SGHDT, CDR2 YYEEEE. This CDR3 is built from 13 residues.

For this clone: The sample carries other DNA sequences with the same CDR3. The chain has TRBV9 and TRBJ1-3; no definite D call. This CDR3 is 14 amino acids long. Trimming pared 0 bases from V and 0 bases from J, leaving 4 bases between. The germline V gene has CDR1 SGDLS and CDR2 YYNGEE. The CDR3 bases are TGTGCCAGCAGCGTAGGTAGCTCTGGAAACACCATATATTTT. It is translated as CASSVGSSGNTIYF.

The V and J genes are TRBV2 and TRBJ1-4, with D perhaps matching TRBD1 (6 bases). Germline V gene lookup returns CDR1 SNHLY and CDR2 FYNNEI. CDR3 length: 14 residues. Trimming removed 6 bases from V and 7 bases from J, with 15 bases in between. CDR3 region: CASSQQGRGEKLFF. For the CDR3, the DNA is TGTGCCAGCAGCCAACAGGGCCGGGGTGAAAAACTGTTTTTT.

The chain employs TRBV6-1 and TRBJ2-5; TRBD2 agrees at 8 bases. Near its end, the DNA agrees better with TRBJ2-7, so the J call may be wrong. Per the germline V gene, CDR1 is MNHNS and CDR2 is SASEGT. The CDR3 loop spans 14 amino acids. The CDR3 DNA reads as TGTGCCAGCAGCATGGGACTAGGGGTATACGAGCAGTACTTC. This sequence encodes CASSMGLGVYEQYF.

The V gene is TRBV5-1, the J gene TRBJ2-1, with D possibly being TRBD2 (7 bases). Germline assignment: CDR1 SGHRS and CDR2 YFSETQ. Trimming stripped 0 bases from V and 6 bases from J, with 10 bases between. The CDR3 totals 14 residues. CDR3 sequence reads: CASSLEGGRNEQFF. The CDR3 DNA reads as TGCGCCAGCAGCTTGGAGGGGGGGCGCAATGAGCAGTTCTTC.

CDR3 amino acids: CAISESGTFF. Written as DNA, the CDR3 is TGTGCCATCAGTGAGTCTGGAACGTTCTTC. The chain joins TRBV10-3 to TRBJ2-1; D is unclear. Looked up from germline, CDR1 is ENHRY and CDR2 is SYGVKD. V shed 0 bases and J shed 15 bases, with 6 bases lying between them. This CDR3 region has 10 residues.

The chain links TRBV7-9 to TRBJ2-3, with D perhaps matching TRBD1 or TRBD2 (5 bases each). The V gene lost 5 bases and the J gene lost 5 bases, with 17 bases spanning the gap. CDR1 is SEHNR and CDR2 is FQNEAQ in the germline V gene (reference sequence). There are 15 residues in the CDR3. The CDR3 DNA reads TGTGCCAGCAGCCATGCTAAGGGACGGGAAGATACGCAGTATTTT. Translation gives CASSHAKGREDTQYF.

The CDR3 protein is CASSIGKVAGGSNQPQHF. The CDR3 DNA reads TGTGCCAGTAGTATAGGAAAAGTGGCAGGCGGTAGCAATCAGCCCCAGCATTTT. J is TRBJ1-5 and V is TRBV19, with D unresolved. V was trimmed by 1 base and J by 0 bases, leaving 16 bases between them. The CDR3 is 18 residues long. In germline, CDR1 is LNHDA, CDR2 SQIVND (reference sequence). The variable domain in full, completed from reference TRBV19 and TRBJ1-5, reads DGGITQSPKYLFRKEGQNVTLSCEQNLNHDAMYWYRQDPGQGLRLIYYSQIVNDFQKGDIAEGYSVSREKKESFPLTVTSAQKNPTAFYLCASSIGKVAGGSNQPQHFGDGTRLSIL.

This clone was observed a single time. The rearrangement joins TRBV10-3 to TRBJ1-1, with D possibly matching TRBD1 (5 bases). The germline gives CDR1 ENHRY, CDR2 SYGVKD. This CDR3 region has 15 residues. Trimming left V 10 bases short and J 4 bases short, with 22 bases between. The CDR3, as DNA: TGTGCCAGCAGATACCTCAAGACAGAGTCCACTGAAGCTTTCTTT. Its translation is CASRYLKTESTEAFF.

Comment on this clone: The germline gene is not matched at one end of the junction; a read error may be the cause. The CDR3 DNA follows: TGCGCCAGCAGCTTGGGGTCAGGGTTGATGAAGACTGAAGCTTTCTTT. Its translation is CASSLGSGLMKTEAFF. The rearrangement joins TRBV5-1 to TRBJ1-1, with D maybe TRBD1 (5 bases). Germline lookup yields CDR1 SGHRS and CDR2 YFSETQ. The CDR3 runs to 16 residues.

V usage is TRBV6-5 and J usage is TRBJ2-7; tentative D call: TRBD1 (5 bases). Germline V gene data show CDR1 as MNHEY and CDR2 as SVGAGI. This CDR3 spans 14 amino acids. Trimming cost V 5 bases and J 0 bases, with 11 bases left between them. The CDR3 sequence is CASSPSGHSYEQYV. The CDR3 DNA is TGTGCCAGCAGTCCCTCCGGACACTCCTACGAGCAGTACGTC.